Given below is one TCR beta chain in context. Its antigen is still unknown. This PCR relied on a set of 60 Vbeta primers and 13 Jbeta primers. The repertoire was sequenced with immunoSEQ multiplex PCR; TCRdb's copy has only in-frame clones and lacks some. Of around 100,000 clones in the sample, more than 65% were seen once. Germline values: CDR1 SGDLS, CDR2 YYNGEE. V lost 5 bases, J lost 1 base, and 5 bases stayed unmatched. This CDR3 comprises 14 residues. This specimen belongs to a study of cytomegalovirus exposure and HLA in healthy donors. Study-wide findings and caveats: An analysis that came later showed most CMV-associated TCR beta chains appearing HLA-restricted.

The J gene is TRBJ1-2, the V gene TRBV9; the match to TRBD1 covers 7 bases. Sequencing input: PBMCs. The receptor's source is a woman aged 18-35 years in good health and CMV-seropositive. CDR3 DNA: TGTGCCAGCAGGCAACAGGGGATTAACTATGGCTACACCTTC. The encoded protein is CASRQQGINYGYTF.